The subject of this entry is one TCR beta chain. The data are from a study of cytomegalovirus exposure and HLA in healthy donors. The primer mix had 60 Vbeta and 13 Jbeta primers. Assay used: immunoSEQ multiplex PCR; TCRdb lists only in-frame clones, some missing. The table lists around 97,000 clones, over 8% of them singletons. This CDR3 spans 15 amino acids. Trimming took 3 bases from V and 2 from J; bases not matched to a gene: 4. Germline lookup yields CDR1 SGHAT and CDR2 FQNNGV. This clonotype was sampled from a man aged 50 or older in good health and CMV-seropositive. Sequencing was performed on PBMCs. J is TRBJ2-1 and V is TRBV11-2, with 7 positions matching TRBD1. CDR3 nucleotide sequence: TGTGCCAGCAGCTTCAGGGACAGCCCCTACAATGAGCAGTTCTTC. The encoded protein is CASSFRDSPYNEQFF.